The rows below give T cell receptor beta chains drawn from one sample of a study of blood T cell repertoires in COVID-19. TCRdb keeps only in-frame clones here, not all; method: immunoSEQ multiplex PCR. The data contain under 200,000 clones, roughly 90% of them seen just once; the ten biggest clones take up approximately 0.5%. The sample consisted of peripheral blood. The source of these receptors is a man between 50 and 59 years old with acute or convalescent COVID-19. The CDR3 runs from the conserved cysteine through the conserved F or W. The D gene is left open where the match is weak. The size of a clone is reported for some rows only, either as once, few or many, or as a class for expanded clones.

v_call	j_call	d_call	clone_size	cdr3_aa	cdr3_nt
TRBV5-6	TRBJ2-5	TRBD1	-	CASSYRQGQETQYF	TGTGCCAGCAGCTACCGACAGGGGCAAGAGACCCAGTACTTC
TRBV28	TRBJ2-7	-	-	CASSQPGVAYEQYF	TGTGCCAGCAGCCAACCGGGAGTTGCCTACGAGCAGTACTTC
TRBV5-8	TRBJ1-5	-	-	CASSLAPGNQPQHF	TGTGCCAGCAGCTTGGCCCCGGGTAATCAGCCCCAGCATTTT
TRBV11-2	TRBJ2-1	-	-	CASSSGRGGIYNEQFF	TGTGCCAGCAGCTCAGGTCGGGGCGGGATTTACAATGAGCAGTTCTTC
TRBV28	TRBJ1-2	TRBD1	-	CASSFGTAAGGYTF	TGTGCCAGCAGTTTCGGGACAGCGGCTGGAGGCTACACCTTC
TRBV7-8	TRBJ2-1	-	once	CASSPRVGGVYNEQFF	TGTGCCAGCAGTCCCAGGGTTGGCGGAGTCTACAATGAGCAGTTCTTC
TRBV5-5	TRBJ2-3	-	-	CASSLEAGRSTDTQYF	TGTGCCAGCAGCTTGGAGGCGGGGCGAAGCACAGATACGCAGTATTTT
TRBV18	TRBJ2-3	-	-	CASSPRRDTDTQYF	TGTGCCAGCTCACCACGACGGGACACAGATACGCAGTATTTT
TRBV7-2	TRBJ2-1	TRBD2	once	CASSFFGGAYEQFF	TGTGCCAGCAGCTTCTTCGGGGGGGCATATGAGCAGTTCTTC
TRBV18	TRBJ1-2	-	-	CASSHGATLANYGYTF	TGTGCCAGCTCCCATGGGGCAACGTTAGCTAACTATGGCTACACCTTC
TRBV19	TRBJ1-1	-	-	CASLQGFGTEAFF	TGTGCCAGTTTACAGGGATTCGGCACTGAAGCTTTCTTT
TRBV19	TRBJ1-5	TRBD1	once	CASSWPGGQPQHF	TGTGCCAGTAGTTGGCCAGGGGGACAGCCCCAGCATTTT
TRBV28	TRBJ1-4	TRBD1	-	CASSSGQLNEKLFF	TGTGCCAGCAGTTCGGGACAGTTAAATGAAAAACTGTTTTTT
TRBV3-1/TRBV3-2	TRBJ2-7	TRBD2	once	CASSRDSGSLEQYF	TGTGCCAGCAGCCGAGATAGCGGGAGCCTCGAGCAGTACTTC
TRBV12-3/TRBV12-4	TRBJ2-3	TRBD2	-	CASRLAGVDTQYF	TGTGCCAGCAGACTAGCGGGAGTGGATACGCAGTATTTT
TRBV12-3/TRBV12-4	TRBJ1-1	TRBD1	-	CASIQGRNTEAFF	TGTGCCAGCATACAGGGGAGGAACACTGAAGCTTTCTTT
TRBV5-1	TRBJ2-1	-	-	CASSLGTDEQFF	TGCGCCAGCAGCTTGGGGACAGATGAGCAGTTCTTC
TRBV7-2	TRBJ2-3	-	-	CASSLGPGLYTDTQYF	TGTGCCAGCAGCTTAGGTCCGGGACTTTACACAGATACGCAGTATTTT
TRBV7-7	TRBJ1-3	-	-	CASSLTVDSGNTIYF	TGTGCCAGCAGCTTAACGGTCGACTCTGGAAACACCATATATTTT
TRBV19	TRBJ1-5	TRBD1	-	CASSWTGEGNQPQHF	TGTGCCAGTAGTTGGACAGGGGAGGGCAATCAGCCCCAGCATTTT
TRBV9	TRBJ2-1	TRBD1	few	CASSVGTGVPYNEQFF	TGTGCCAGCAGCGTAGGGACAGGTGTTCCCTACAATGAGCAGTTCTTC